This TCR beta chain was obtained from a study of T cells in Graves' hyperthyroidism and ophthalmopathy. Whole-study results and caveats: Blood shared most expanded thyroid clonotypes above 0.001. From stable hyperthyroidism, ophthalmopathy was set apart by a 13 V-J model.

The germline V gene encodes CDR1 DFQATT and CDR2 SNEGSKA (reference sequence). The CDR3 loop spans 12 amino acids. Trimming shortened V by 2 bases and J by 3 bases, and 7 bases separated the two germline ends. This clonotype was found many times. Its target is not known. Patients aged 18 to 65 had newly diagnosed hyperthyroidism that had lasted under 2 months. The investigators amplified TCR beta CDR3 regions from RNA transcripts. Researchers ran a first-round RT-PCR on the TCR CDR3 using the HTBI primer set. Each CDR3 protein gets one entry after TCRdb re-called the multiplex PCR reads with MiXCR. The sample lists around 800,000 distinct CDR3 sequences, 38% occurring once.

This chain connects TRBV20-1 to TRBJ2-5; D ambiguous. Sequencing input: blood. This sequence was found in a man in his late teens or twenties with Graves' hyperthyroidism. CDR3 in DNA: TGCAGTGCTAGAAGTCAGAAAGAGACCCAGTACTTC. This sequence encodes CSARSQKETQYF.